What follows are 29 T cell receptor beta chains derived from one specimen sequenced in a study of blood T cell repertoires in COVID-19. Measured with immunoSEQ multiplex PCR; TCRdb has only the in-frame clones, and not every one. The table records approximately 150,000 clones, roughly 86% of them present only once. The sequenced material came from PBMCs or T cells enriched from blood (not recorded which). The receptors derive from a woman aged 45-65 years with acute COVID-19.

The chain links TRBV3-1 (or the pseudogene TRBV3-2) to TRBJ2-3, with D perhaps TRBD2 (5 bases). In germline, CDR1 is LGHDT, CDR2 YNNKEL (reference sequence). With 4 bases removed from V and 3 bases from J, the gap between germline ends came to 14 bases. The CDR3 length is 15 residues. CDR3 DNA: TGTGCCAGCAGCCCAGCTCGGGGTCGGACAGATACGCAGTATTTT. Protein product: CASSPARGRTDTQYF.

This rearrangement joins TRBV12-5 to TRBJ2-1; D gene unclear. Germline CDR1 reads LGHNT; CDR2 reads FRNRAP. Between the trimmed V and J ends, which lost 0 bases and 16 bases, there was a span of 13 bases. This CDR3 is 12 amino acids long. The CDR3 protein is CASGLVQTKIFF. CDR3 nucleotide sequence: TGTGCTAGTGGTTTGGTACAGACAAAAATATTCTTC.

The chain couples TRBV30 to TRBJ2-1, with 10 bases identical to TRBD2. CDR1 is GTSNPN and CDR2 is SVGIG in the germline V gene (reference sequence). The CDR3 spans 15 residues. With 4 bases clipped from V and 10 bases from J, the junction kept 13 bases outside the gene matches. CDR3 loop: CAWTLNPGSGREQFF. The CDR3 DNA reads TGTGCCTGGACCTTAAACCCCGGTAGCGGGAGGGAGCAGTTCTTC.

The chain links TRBV29-1 to TRBJ1-5, with TRBD1 identical over 8 bases. The CDR3 covers 14 residues. From germline, CDR1 is SQVTM and CDR2 ANQGSEA. V was pared by 5 bases and J by 5 bases, with 8 bases of the junction left unmatched. The CDR3 here is CSVRTGFFDQPQHF. In DNA form, the CDR3 reads TGCAGCGTTCGGACAGGGTTTTTCGATCAGCCCCAGCATTTT.

The V and J genes are TRBV5-4 and TRBJ2-7; possible D gene TRBD2, 6 bases. Germline CDR1 and CDR2: SGHNT and YYREEE (reference sequence). The V and J ends lost 5 bases and 5 bases respectively, with 20 bases between them. This CDR3 comprises 15 residues. CDR3 sequence reads: CASSHVPRETDEQYF. CDR3 nucleotides: TGTGCCAGCAGTCACGTCCCACGGGAGACTGACGAGCAGTACTTC.

The chain joins TRBV21-1 to TRBJ2-1; the D segment call TRBD1 is taken from the table without a DNA check. TRBV21-1 is a documented pseudogene. The CDR3 covers 12 residues. Written as DNA, the CDR3 is TGTGCCTGGGGGCTAGTTCAGGCTGAGCAGTTCTTC. It codes for CAWGLVQAEQFF.

The chain recombines TRBV10-3 with TRBJ1-5, with no clear D. The CDR3 totals 13 residues. The V and J ends lost 4 bases and 9 bases respectively, with 13 bases between them. CDR1 ENHRY and CDR2 SYGVKD come from the germline V gene. CDR3 sequence: CAISGGPRMPQHF. CDR3 coding DNA: TGTGCCATCAGTGGCGGCCCTCGGATGCCCCAGCATTTT.

The chain joins TRBV7-8 to TRBJ2-2; a weak D match, TRBD1 (6 bases). Trimming took off 3 bases at V and 3 bases at J, with 14 bases between the two ends. CDR1 and CDR2 from the germline V gene are SGHVS and FQNEAQ. This CDR3 is 16 amino acids long. The CDR3 protein is CASSFYRWTDTGELFF. The CDR3 region has the DNA TGTGCCAGCAGCTTTTATCGGTGGACAGACACCGGGGAGCTGTTTTTT.

This clone was detected a few times. The chain employs TRBV6-2 or TRBV6-3 and TRBJ2-7, with TRBD2 matching over 14 bases. The CDR3 is made up of 16 amino acids. The germline V gene has CDR1 MNHEY and CDR2 SVGEGT. After removal of 4 bases from V and 5 bases from J, the junction contained 7 bases not matched to a gene. Written as DNA, the CDR3 is TGTGCCAGCAGTTCCGAGGGACTAGCGGGAGCCCACGAGCAGTACTTC. As protein: CASSSEGLAGAHEQYF.

The rearrangement uses TRBV11-3 and TRBJ2-1, with D unresolved. CDR1 SGHNT and CDR2 YENEEA come from the germline V gene. With 1 base removed from V and 8 bases from J, the gap between germline ends came to 12 bases. The CDR3 sequence is 14 residues long. For the CDR3, the DNA is TGTGCCAGCAGCTTAGTTAGTCCATACCATGAGCAGTTCTTC. It yields the protein CASSLVSPYHEQFF.

For the CDR3, the DNA is TGTGCCAGCTCAACAGGACAGGCCAGCACAGATACGCAGTATTTT. Its translation: CASSTGQASTDTQYF. The chain carries TRBV18 and TRBJ2-3; 7 nucleotides match TRBD1. The trim removed 5 bases at V and 0 bases at J, leaving 5 bases unmatched. The CDR3 totals 15 residues. Germline values: CDR1 KGHSH, CDR2 LQKENI. The variable domain in full, with the rest retrieved from reference TRBV18 and TRBJ2-3, is NAGVMQNPRHLVRRRGQEARLRCSPMKGHSHVYWYRQLPEEGLKFMVYLQKENIIDESGMPKERFSAEFPKEGPSILRIQQVVRGDSAAYFCASSTGQASTDTQYFGPGTRLTVL.

As DNA, the CDR3 is TGCGCCAGCAGCCAAGCCCTCCAGGGGAATGAAGCTTTCTTT. This sequence encodes CASSQALQGNEAFF. The rearrangement uses TRBV4-1 and TRBJ1-1; D might be TRBD1 (6 bases). The length of the CDR3 is 14 residues. The V and J ends lost 1 base and 7 bases respectively, with 13 bases between them. In germline, CDR1 is MGHRA, CDR2 YSYEKL.

This chain joins TRBV18 and TRBJ1-5; weak D call: TRBD1 (6 bases). The CDR3 has 13 amino acids. The V gene lost 2 bases and the J gene lost 11 bases, with 13 bases spanning the gap. CDR1 is KGHSH, CDR2 LQKENI, per germline. The CDR3 DNA reads TGTGCCAGCTCACCAAGGCCAGGGGAGACCCAGCATTTT. Translation gives CASSPRPGETQHF. The whole variable domain, filled in from reference TRBV18 and TRBJ1-5, reads NAGVMQNPRHLVRRRGQEARLRCSPMKGHSHVYWYRQLPEEGLKFMVYLQKENIIDESGMPKERFSAEFPKEGPSILRIQQVVRGDSAAYFCASSPRPGETQHFGDGTRLSIL.

CDR3 nucleotide sequence: TGTGCCAGTACCATCGGAGGGTGGAGCACAGATACGCAGTATTTT. Translated, it gives CASTIGGWSTDTQYF. The chain carries TRBV19 and TRBJ2-3; possibly TRBD2 for D (6 bases). CDR1 and CDR2 from the germline V gene are LNHDA and SQIVND (reference sequence). V dropped 7 bases and J dropped 0 bases, with 14 bases sitting between them. This CDR3 spans 15 amino acids.

The CDR3 protein is CATSSFVAAETQYF. CDR3 DNA: TGTGCCACCAGCTCATTCGTTGCCGCGGAGACCCAGTACTTC. The V and J genes are TRBV15 and TRBJ2-5, with unresolved D. The ends were cut back, 5 bases at V and 5 bases at J, with 15 bases in the middle. This CDR3 comprises 14 residues. In germline, CDR1 is LNHNV, CDR2 YYDKDF (reference sequence).

CDR3 bases: TGCGCCAGCAGTCAATCCGGCAGCGCTAGCACAGATACGCAGTATTTT. It specifies CASSQSGSASTDTQYF. The genes are TRBV23-1 and TRBJ2-3; D gene ambiguous. TRBV23-1 is designated an ORF whose function remains uncertain. The CDR3 runs to 16 residues. V shed 0 bases and J shed 0 bases, with 10 bases lying between them.

J is TRBJ2-2 and V is TRBV18, with D tentatively TRBD1 (6 bases). The V end lost 6 bases, the J end lost 4 bases, and 18 bases lay between the germline ends. The CDR3 covers 16 residues. From germline, CDR1 is KGHSH and CDR2 LQKENI. The CDR3 region is CASSEQGYLGTGELFF. CDR3 in DNA: TGTGCCAGCTCGGAACAGGGATACTTGGGCACCGGGGAGCTGTTTTTT.

The rearrangement joins TRBV6-1 to TRBJ2-2; the match to TRBD2 covers 8 bases. The germline CDR1 and CDR2 sequences are MNHNS and SASEGT. With V trimmed by 0 bases and J by 5 bases, 8 bases remained unmatched. The CDR3 runs 17 residues. The CDR3 DNA reads TGTGCCAGCAGTGAAGCGGTAGTAGCGGGGCAGACCGGGGAGCTGTTTTTT. Protein: CASSEAVVAGQTGELFF.

The V gene is TRBV7-2, the J gene TRBJ2-5; D not certain. The germline V gene has CDR1 SGHTA and CDR2 FQGNSA. With 5 bases removed from V and 5 bases from J, the gap between germline ends came to 15 bases. The CDR3 covers 14 residues. This CDR3 is CASSPRLMEETQYF. The CDR3 region has the DNA TGTGCCAGCAGCCCGCGGCTGATGGAGGAGACCCAGTACTTC.

The V and J genes are TRBV5-6 and TRBJ1-1, with D tentatively TRBD1 (5 bases). The CDR3 contains 15 residues. Germline loops: CDR1 SGHDT, CDR2 YYEEEE. The V and J ends lost 0 bases and 10 bases respectively, with 19 bases between them. CDR3 amino acids: CASSLAHLRGGGAFF. The CDR3 DNA follows: TGTGCCAGCAGCTTGGCCCATCTACGCGGGGGAGGAGCTTTCTTT. The full variable domain, rest sourced from reference TRBV5-6 and TRBJ1-1, is DAGVTQSPTHLIKTRGQQVTLRCSPKSGHDTVSWYQQALGQGPQFIFQYYEEEERQRGNFPDRFSGHQFPNYSSELNVNALLLGDSALYLCASSLAHLRGGGAFFGQGTRLTVV.

The CDR3 nucleotides are TGTGCCAGCAGCCAAGTTTCGGGATACGGTGGAAACACCATATATTTT. As protein: CASSQVSGYGGNTIYF. V and J are TRBV3-1 (or the pseudogene TRBV3-2) and TRBJ1-3; D is unresolved. V was clipped by 1 base and J by 3 bases, with 13 bases between them. The CDR3 length is 16 residues. Looked up from germline, CDR1 is LGHDT and CDR2 is YNNKEL (reference sequence).

The V and J genes are TRBV13 and TRBJ2-3, with D unclear. V was trimmed by 4 bases and J by 0 bases, leaving 14 bases between them. The CDR3 has 16 amino acids. Germline lookup yields CDR1 PRHDT and CDR2 FYEKMQ (reference sequence). This CDR3 is CASSSPRYPSTDTQYF. As DNA, the CDR3 is TGTGCCAGCAGCTCCCCTAGGTACCCTAGCACAGATACGCAGTATTTT.

The chain has TRBV4-1 and TRBJ1-4; 8 bases match TRBD1. The CDR3 sequence is 15 residues long. J lost 8 bases, V lost 4 bases, and 9 bases had no gene match. CDR1 is MGHRA, CDR2 YSYEKL, per germline. Here the CDR3 reads CASSPSQGAREKLFF. CDR3 sequence (DNA): TGCGCCAGCAGCCCCAGCCAGGGGGCGCGAGAAAAACTGTTTTTT.

This clone appeared many times. The chain recombines TRBV5-5 with TRBJ1-2; D might be TRBD1 (5 bases). Germline CDR1 reads SGHKS; CDR2 reads YYEKEE (reference sequence). The CDR3 covers 15 residues. The V end lost 5 bases, the J end lost 4 bases, and 18 bases lay between the germline ends. The CDR3 region is CASRAVGGDLYGYTF. The CDR3 DNA reads as TGTGCCAGCAGAGCTGTCGGGGGAGACCTCTATGGCTACACCTTC.

The genes are TRBV12-3 or TRBV12-4 and TRBJ2-1; no definite D call. This CDR3 has 13 amino acids. V shed 5 bases and J shed 3 bases, with 8 bases lying between them. The CDR3 sequence is CASSTADYNEQFF. The CDR3, as DNA: TGTGCCAGCAGTACCGCGGACTACAATGAGCAGTTCTTC.

The chain employs TRBV30 and TRBJ1-4, with a tentative D call TRBD1 (5 bases). CDR1 and CDR2 from the germline V gene are GTSNPN and SVGIG (reference sequence). The CDR3 is made up of 15 amino acids. V lost 3 bases, J lost 0 bases, and 11 bases lay in between. The CDR3 DNA sequence: TGTGCCTGGAGCGGAACGGGGGCAACTAATGAAAAACTGTTTTTT. Protein product: CAWSGTGATNEKLFF.

The chain is built from TRBV7-3 and TRBJ2-5; D might be TRBD1 (5 bases). Trimming took off 5 bases at V and 5 bases at J, with 15 bases between the two ends. Germline lookup yields CDR1 SGHTA and CDR2 FQGTGA. This CDR3 contains 14 residues. In nucleotides, the CDR3 is TGTGCCAGCAGCCGTTCCGGCCAGGGCGAGACCCAGTACTTC. It translates to CASSRSGQGETQYF.

The chain couples TRBV5-1 to TRBJ2-5; 8 nucleotides line up with TRBD1. The germline V gene has CDR1 SGHRS and CDR2 YFSETQ. Trimming at V came to 7 bases and at J to 5 bases, leaving 16 bases not matched to a gene. The CDR3 consists of 16 residues. CDR3: CASSPGGRGLGETQYF. In nucleotides, the CDR3 is TGCGCCAGCTCTCCAGGAGGCAGGGGGCTCGGGGAGACCCAGTACTTC.

The CDR3, as DNA: TGTGCCAGCAGCGCCTCTAGCGGGAGCTCCTACGAGCAGTACTTC. Protein: CASSASSGSSYEQYF. The gene calls are TRBV9 and TRBJ2-7, with TRBD2 matching over 10 bases. V lost 3 bases, J lost 0 bases, and 3 bases stayed unmatched. CDR1 is SGDLS and CDR2 is YYNGEE in the germline V gene. The CDR3 has 15 amino acids. Filled out from reference TRBV9 and TRBJ2-7, the complete variable domain reads DSGVTQTPKHLITATGQRVTLRCSPRSGDLSVYWYQQSLDQGLQFLIQYYNGEERAKGNILERFSAQQFPDLHSELNLSSLELGDSALYFCASSASSGSSYEQYFGPGTRLTVT.